One T cell receptor beta chain is described in this entry. Its antigen is not known. These data come from a study of long-term antiretroviral therapy in people with HIV. Points from the study as a whole: The blood, collected between about 2004 and 2018, was possibly taken under older ART regimens. Patients on ART gained diversity, which nonetheless stayed below transplant donor controls. Repertoires in HIV (unlike those of controls) had narrower CDR3 length ranges.

At minimum, one pre-ART and two post-ART PBMC samples were obtained from each donor. The ends were cut back, 3 bases at V and 2 bases at J, with 7 bases in the middle. Germline CDR1 WSHSY, CDR2 SAAADI. The CDR3 loop spans 13 amino acids. Researchers ran immunoSEQ v3.0 at survey level. Clones were sequenced by immunoSEQ multiplex PCR, and TCRdb holds only the in-frame ones, with some missing. The sample has around 15,000 clones; around 80% are singletons. The sequence came from a man in his forties or fifties with HIV. The chain uses TRBV10-2 and TRBJ1-1; D unclear. Material: unsorted PBMCs, obtained 2.1 years after starting antiretroviral therapy. CDR3 residues: CASSDGVNTEAFF. The DNA for the CDR3 is TGCGCCAGCAGTGACGGGGTCAACACTGAAGCTTTCTTT.